This T cell receptor (beta chain) appears in the sequencing data of a study of blood T cell repertoires in COVID-19. Clones were read by immunoSEQ multiplex PCR, and TCRdb kept only the in-frame ones, dropping some. The repertoire consists of 150,000 to 200,000 clones, with around 93% occurring once and the leading ten covering 3.5% to 5%. The CDR3 length is 20 residues. The J segment lost 3 bases and the V segment lost 1 base, leaving 20 bases of the junction unmatched. Germline V gives CDR1 SGHTA, CDR2 FQGTGA. This rearrangement joins TRBV7-3 to TRBJ1-1, with 7 bases matching TRBD1. The source material was peripheral blood. This sequence originates from a woman between 45 and 60 years old with acute or convalescent COVID-19. The CDR3 here is CASSLKGSVTGKMWDTEAFF. The CDR3 DNA is TGTGCCAGCAGCTTAAAAGGTAGTGTGACAGGGAAGATGTGGGACACTGAAGCTTTCTTT.